These 32 T cell receptor beta chains were all obtained from the same sample, sequenced in a study of blood T cell repertoires in COVID-19. TCRdb's copy holds only in-frame clones and misses some; the assay was immunoSEQ multiplex PCR. The sample yields about 480,000 clones, over 75% seen once. Sequencing used PBMCs or T cells enriched from blood (not recorded which). These receptors were collected from a woman between 40 and 55 years old who had recovered from COVID-19.

The chain uses TRBV27 and TRBJ2-6; D perhaps matches TRBD2 (5 bases). The CDR3 sequence is 15 residues long. V was trimmed by 7 bases and J by 2 bases, leaving 12 bases between them. CDR1 is MNHEY, CDR2 SMNVEV, per germline (reference sequence). CDR3 sequence: CASTSVRAGANVLTF. In nucleotides, the CDR3 is TGTGCCAGCACCTCTGTGCGGGCTGGGGCCAACGTCCTGACTTTC.

The V gene is TRBV11-3, the J gene TRBJ1-1; 8 bases fit TRBD1. The CDR3 loop spans 16 amino acids. The V gene end was trimmed by 5 bases and the J gene end by 3 bases; junction bases not matched to a gene: 11. Per germline, CDR1 SGHNT and CDR2 YENEEA. In nucleotides, the CDR3 is TGTGCCAGCAGCCTACGGACAGGGACCTTATACACTGAAGCTTTCTTT. It translates to CASSLRTGTLYTEAFF. Using reference TRBV11-3 and TRBJ1-1 for the parts outside the CDR3, the full variable domain is EAGVVQSPRYKIIEKKQPVAFWCNPISGHNTLYWYLQNLGQGPELLIRYENEEAVDDSQLPKDRFSAERLKGVDSTLKIQPAELGDSAVYLCASSLRTGTLYTEAFFGQGTRLTVV.

The genes are TRBV27 and TRBJ2-2, with TRBD1 matching 7 bases. The CDR3 length is 14 residues. Germline values: CDR1 MNHEY, CDR2 SMNVEV (reference sequence). V was clipped by 3 bases and J by 4 bases; unmatched bases: 2. The DNA of the CDR3 is TGTGCCAGCAGTTTCAGGGGGTTCACCGGGGAGCTGTTTTTT. Translation: CASSFRGFTGELFF.

The rearrangement links TRBV11-2 to TRBJ1-6, with D perhaps matching TRBD1 (6 bases). Between the trimmed V and J ends, which lost 5 bases and 8 bases, there was a span of 22 bases. The CDR3 is 17 residues long. In germline, CDR1 is SGHAT, CDR2 FQNNGV. The CDR3 is CASSLQRQAGWDSPLHF. Here the CDR3 DNA reads TGTGCCAGCAGCCTCCAACGACAGGCCGGGTGGGATTCACCCCTCCACTTT.

This chain uses TRBV19 with TRBJ1-5, with D perhaps TRBD1 (5 bases). V was shortened by 5 bases and J by 4 bases, with 9 bases between the two germline ends. This CDR3 region has 13 residues. Looked up from germline, CDR1 is LNHDA and CDR2 is SQIVND (reference sequence). In DNA form, the CDR3 reads TGTGCCAGTAGTGATAACAGGAATCAGCCCCAGCATTTT. Translating gives CASSDNRNQPQHF.

The count of this clone is one. This sequence joins TRBV15 and TRBJ2-1, with a possible D match to TRBD1 (6 bases). V was pared by 4 bases and J by 8 bases, with 12 bases between. Looked up from germline, CDR1 is LNHNV and CDR2 is YYDKDF (reference sequence). CDR3 length equals 13 residues. DNA for the CDR3: TGTGCCACCAGCAATAACAGGGTAGATGAGCAGTTCTTC. This gives the protein CATSNNRVDEQFF.

The chain links TRBV10-3 to TRBJ1-5, with D possibly matching TRBD1 (5 bases). Germline V gene sequence: CDR1 ENHRY, CDR2 SYGVKD. Trimming removed 5 bases from V and 3 bases from J, with 11 bases in between. CDR3 length: 14 amino acids. This chain's CDR3 is CAISTGGFNQPQHF. The DNA for the CDR3 is TGTGCCATCAGTACGGGGGGGTTCAATCAGCCCCAGCATTTT.

Written as DNA, the CDR3 is TGTGCCAGCAGCCCCGGGGGGGGACTAGCGGCCTACAATGAGCAGTTCTTC. Encoded protein: CASSPGGGLAAYNEQFF. V usage is TRBV9 and J usage is TRBJ2-1, with TRBD2 matching over 11 bases. CDR1 is SGDLS, CDR2 YYNGEE, per germline. V dropped 4 bases and J dropped 2; count of bases not matched to a gene: 8. CDR3 size: 17 residues.

The V gene is TRBV19, the J gene TRBJ1-1, with 10 bases matching TRBD1. The CDR3 has 14 amino acids. The ends lost 7 bases at V and 5 bases at J; junction bases unmatched: 7. Germline lookup yields CDR1 LNHDA and CDR2 SQIVND (reference sequence). The CDR3 DNA is TGTGCCAGTAAACTGGGACAGGGGTGGACTGAAGCTTTCTTT. It encodes CASKLGQGWTEAFF.

The chain employs TRBV12-3 or TRBV12-4 and TRBJ1-4, with a possible D match to TRBD1 (5 bases). V lost 6 bases and J lost 7, with 12 bases in between. The CDR3 is made up of 13 amino acids. The CDR3 loop reads CASSPGGIEKLFF. The CDR3 coding sequence is TGTGCCAGCAGCCCGGGGGGGATTGAAAAACTGTTTTTT.

The chain is built from TRBV7-9 and TRBJ2-2; 7 bases line up with TRBD1. CDR3 length equals 11 residues. CDR1 is SEHNR and CDR2 is FQNEAQ in the germline V gene (reference sequence). V dropped 11 bases and J dropped 6; count of bases not matched to a gene: 3. As DNA, the CDR3 is TGTGCCGGACAGGAGTCCGGGGAGCTGTTTTTT. This gives the protein CAGQESGELFF.

As for this clone: The junction differs from germline at one of its ends, possibly a read error. The chain joins TRBV7-7 to TRBJ2-3; 16 bases fit TRBD2. This CDR3 has 18 amino acids. CDR1 is SSHAT and CDR2 is FNYEAQ in the germline V gene (reference sequence). The CDR3 loop reads CASSLGTSGRGSTDTQYF. CDR3 nucleotide sequence: TGTGCTAGCAGCTTAGGGACTAGCGGGAGGGGTAGCACAGATACGCAGTATTTT.

CDR3 nucleotides: TGTGCCAGCAGCCCCAGGGGGCATCCCTACAATGAGCAGTTCTTC. The encoded protein is CASSPRGHPYNEQFF. The chain employs TRBV3-1 (or the pseudogene TRBV3-2) and TRBJ2-1, with TRBD1 matching 8 bases. In germline, CDR1 is LGHDT, CDR2 YNNKEL (reference sequence). Trimming at V came to 4 bases and at J to 2 bases, leaving 4 bases not matched to a gene. The CDR3 is 15 amino acids.

This chain links TRBV5-4 with TRBJ1-4, with 7 bases identical to TRBD1. The CDR3 consists of 14 residues. V lost 4 bases and J lost 4; bases outside the gene matches: 4. Germline CDR1 reads SGHNT; CDR2 reads YYREEE (reference sequence). The CDR3 loop is CASSTGTVNEKLFF. The CDR3 DNA is TGTGCCAGCAGCACCGGGACAGTTAATGAAAAACTGTTTTTT.

The DNA for the CDR3 is TGCGCCAGCAGCTATCCCCGGGCGGGAGGGGACTACAATGAGCAGTTCTTC. Its protein is CASSYPRAGGDYNEQFF. This chain joins TRBV4-1 and TRBJ2-1; 9 bases fit TRBD2. V shed 5 bases and J 3 bases; nucleotides not matched to a gene: 11. The CDR3 contains 17 residues. Germline V gene sequence: CDR1 MGHRA, CDR2 YSYEKL.

The rearrangement joins TRBV6-2 or TRBV6-3 to TRBJ2-3; 12 bases are shared with TRBD2. CDR1 is MNHEY and CDR2 is SVGEGT in the germline V gene. CDR3 length equals 17 residues. Trimming took 6 bases from V and 2 from J; bases not matched to a gene: 9. CDR3 sequence reads: CASSEHGLAGYTDTQYF. The CDR3, as DNA: TGTGCCAGCAGCGAACACGGACTAGCGGGATACACAGATACGCAGTATTTT.

This rearrangement joins TRBV7-2 to TRBJ1-2; 8 positions agree with TRBD1. Germline lookup yields CDR1 SGHTA and CDR2 FQGNSA. The CDR3 loop spans 14 amino acids. V dropped 2 bases and J dropped 7; count of bases not matched to a gene: 6. CDR3 region: CASSLISGGGGYTF. The CDR3 coding sequence is TGTGCCAGCAGCTTAATCTCAGGGGGCGGTGGCTACACCTTC.

This rearrangement joins TRBV7-2 to TRBJ2-1, with a tentative D call TRBD1 (5 bases). The V end was cut by 4 bases, the J end by 8 bases, with 9 bases between. The CDR3 covers 12 residues. CDR1 and CDR2 (germline): SGHTA, FQGNSA. Here the CDR3 reads CASSSQGYEQFF. The CDR3 DNA sequence: TGTGCCAGCAGCTCTCAGGGTTATGAGCAGTTCTTC.

On this clone itself: Compared with germline, one end of the junction differs, possibly owing to a read error. V gene TRBV7-6 combines with J gene TRBJ2-1; TRBD1 matches at 7 bases. The CDR3 has 18 residues. Per the germline V gene, CDR1 is SGHVS and CDR2 is FNYEAQ. CDR3 sequence: CASSLAPKGQTIYNEQFF. The CDR3 nucleotides read TGTGCCAGCAGCCTAGCCCCTAAGGGACAGACTATTTACAATGAGCAGTTCTTC.

The rearrangement joins TRBV3-1 (or the pseudogene TRBV3-2) to TRBJ2-5; maybe TRBD2 (6 bases). This CDR3 contains 15 residues. Germline CDR1 and CDR2: LGHDT and YNNKEL (reference sequence). With 1 base removed from V and 5 bases from J, the gap between germline ends came to 14 bases. CDR3 loop: CASSQGPSGVETQYF. The CDR3 DNA follows: TGTGCCAGCAGCCAAGGCCCCTCGGGGGTGGAGACCCAGTACTTC.

In regard to this clone: The same CDR3 can be traced to other DNA sequences in this sample. J is TRBJ1-1 and V is TRBV12-3 or TRBV12-4, with 7 bases lining up with TRBD1. V lost 3 bases to trimming and J lost 11 bases; unmatched junction nucleotides: 3. The CDR3 covers 11 residues. Written as DNA, the CDR3 is TGTGCCAGCAGTTTGAACAGGGGTGCTTTCTTT. Encoded protein: CASSLNRGAFF.

J is TRBJ1-1 and V is TRBV18, with 9 positions matching TRBD1. Germline CDR1 is KGHSH and CDR2 is LQKENI. J lost 11 bases, V lost 2 bases, and 12 bases had no gene match. The CDR3 runs 15 residues. For the CDR3, the DNA is TGTGCCAGCTCACCAACGACAGGGGGTACTGAGTCGGCTTTCTTT. Translated: CASSPTTGGTESAFF. Together with reference TRBV18 and TRBJ1-1, the CDR3 gives the full variable domain: NAGVMQNPRHLVRRRGQEARLRCSPMKGHSHVYWYRQLPEEGLKFMVYLQKENIIDESGMPKERFSAEFPKEGPSILRIQQVVRGDSAAYFCASSPTTGGTESAFFGQGTRLTVV.

This chain uses TRBV19 with TRBJ2-3, with D tentatively TRBD1 (5 bases). CDR1 LNHDA and CDR2 SQIVND come from the germline V gene (reference sequence). The CDR3 covers 14 residues. Trimming removed 4 bases from V and 1 base from J, with 9 bases in between. CDR3 bases: TGTGCCAGTAGTAAGGGGTTGGGCACAGATACGCAGTATTTT. It is translated as CASSKGLGTDTQYF. Drawing the rest from reference TRBV19 and TRBJ2-3, the complete variable domain is DGGITQSPKYLFRKEGQNVTLSCEQNLNHDAMYWYRQDPGQGLRLIYYSQIVNDFQKGDIAEGYSVSREKKESFPLTVTSAQKNPTAFYLCASSKGLGTDTQYFGPGTRLTVL.

V is TRBV7-9 and J is TRBJ2-1, with TRBD2 matching 10 bases. The CDR3 extends over 16 amino acids. CDR1 and CDR2 from the germline V gene are SEHNR and FQNEAQ (reference sequence). J gave up 4 bases and V 4 bases, and 7 bases lay outside the gene matches. The CDR3 bases are TGTGCCAGCAGCTCTGAGAGCGGGAGGGCTTACAATGAGCAGTTCTTC. Residues: CASSSESGRAYNEQFF.

The J gene is TRBJ2-3, the V gene TRBV7-6; the match to TRBD1 covers 8 bases. The CDR3 is 12 residues long. Germline CDR1 is SGHVS and CDR2 is FNYEAQ. The ends lost 4 bases at V and 8 bases at J; junction bases unmatched: 2. The CDR3 protein is CASSSQGGTQYF. CDR3 DNA sequence: TGTGCCAGCAGCTCACAGGGGGGTACGCAGTATTTT.

V is TRBV20-1 and J is TRBJ2-3, with D tentatively TRBD2 (6 bases). CDR3 length equals 15 residues. Germline V gene data show CDR1 as DFQATT and CDR2 as SNEGSKA (reference sequence). V was clipped by 3 bases and J by 6 bases, with 19 bases between them. The CDR3 DNA is TGCAGTGCTAGTCGTGGGGGACTTGTTGAGGATACGCAGTATTTT. Protein sequence: CSASRGGLVEDTQYF.

This rearrangement joins TRBV15 to TRBJ1-5; D unclear. The CDR3 totals 14 residues. Germline V CDR1 and CDR2: LNHNV, YYDKDF (reference sequence). Deletions cut 4 bases from V and 9 bases from J, with 16 bases between. The CDR3: CATSIGRSLSPQHF. The CDR3 DNA sequence: TGTGCCACCAGCATAGGCAGGTCTCTCTCGCCCCAGCATTTT.

V gene TRBV5-8 combines with J gene TRBJ2-7; maybe TRBD2 (6 bases). Germline loops: CDR1 SGHTS, CDR2 YDEGEE. The CDR3 spans 15 residues. Between the trimmed V and J ends, which lost 4 bases and 6 bases, there was a span of 20 bases. CDR3 DNA: TGTGCCAGCAGCGCCCGGACTATCATTCCAGCCGAGCAGTACTTC. Translated: CASSARTIIPAEQYF. The full variable domain, rest sourced from reference TRBV5-8 and TRBJ2-7, is EAGVTQSPTHLIKTRGQQATLRCSPISGHTSVYWYQQALGLGLQFLLWYDEGEERNRGNFPPRFSGRQFPNYSSELNVNALELEDSALYLCASSARTIIPAEQYFGPGTRLTVT.

The V and J genes are TRBV3-1 (or the pseudogene TRBV3-2) and TRBJ1-2; 7 bases match TRBD1. Losses at the gene ends were 4 bases for V and 4 bases for J; bases not matched to a gene: 12. The CDR3 spans 16 residues. Per germline, CDR1 LGHDT and CDR2 YNNKEL (reference sequence). The CDR3 DNA follows: TGTGCCAGCAGCCGTGAAACCGGGACAGCTATCTATGGCTACACCTTC. Protein: CASSRETGTAIYGYTF.

The chain links TRBV10-1 to TRBJ1-1; no firm D call. Germline CDR1 WNHNN, CDR2 SYGVQD (reference sequence). The CDR3 runs 12 residues. Trimming cost V 3 bases and J 6 bases, with 8 bases left between them. In nucleotides, the CDR3 is TGCGCCAGCAGTGATTTGACATCTGAAGCTTTCTTT. This gives the protein CASSDLTSEAFF.

The DNA of the CDR3 is TGTGCCAGTAAGCCAAGGGGGCACGGGGGCACAGATACGCAGTATTTT. This translates into CASKPRGHGGTDTQYF. V usage is TRBV27 and J usage is TRBJ2-3; 7 bases fit TRBD1. The CDR3 runs 16 residues. With 9 bases clipped from V and 1 base from J, the junction kept 13 bases outside the gene matches. Per the germline V gene, CDR1 is MNHEY and CDR2 is SMNVEV (reference sequence).

The V gene is TRBV10-3, the J gene TRBJ1-6; D gene unclear. This CDR3 contains 14 residues. Germline loops: CDR1 ENHRY, CDR2 SYGVKD. Trimming shortened V by 0 bases and J by 14 bases, and 14 bases separated the two germline ends. The CDR3 DNA is TGTGCCATCAGTGAGTCGAACGGAGGTGGGACCCTCCACTTT. It codes for CAISESNGGGTLHF.